This TCR beta chain is from a study of beta chain features in type 1 diabetes. Notes on the study in general: VDJ junctions sequenced from type 1 diabetes patients showed fewer insertions and more deletions. Sampled from patients, naive, central memory and Treg TCRB repertoires appeared more similar than those sampled from healthy donors.

Each sorted population was over 95% pure. Isolated RNA was reverse transcribed in full, so expressed TCRB transcripts were sequenced. Here immunoSEQ multiplex PCR was the method, and the copy in TCRdb shows in-frame clones only, minus some. The sample consists of 350,000 to 400,000 clones, about 16% of them appearing once. A note on this clone: Its antigen is still unknown.

Germline-derived CDR1 and CDR2 are SEHNR and FQNEAQ (reference sequence). This CDR3 region has 14 residues. Trimming cost V 6 bases and J 5 bases; bases outside gene matches: 6. The sequence came from a woman aged 18 to 35 in good health. The sample was naive CD4+ T cells from blood. The V gene is TRBV7-9, the J gene TRBJ1-4; 7 bases are shared with TRBD1. CDR3 amino acids: CASSSDRLNEKLFF. CDR3 DNA sequence: TGTGCCAGCAGTTCGGACAGGCTAAATGAAAAACTGTTTTTT.